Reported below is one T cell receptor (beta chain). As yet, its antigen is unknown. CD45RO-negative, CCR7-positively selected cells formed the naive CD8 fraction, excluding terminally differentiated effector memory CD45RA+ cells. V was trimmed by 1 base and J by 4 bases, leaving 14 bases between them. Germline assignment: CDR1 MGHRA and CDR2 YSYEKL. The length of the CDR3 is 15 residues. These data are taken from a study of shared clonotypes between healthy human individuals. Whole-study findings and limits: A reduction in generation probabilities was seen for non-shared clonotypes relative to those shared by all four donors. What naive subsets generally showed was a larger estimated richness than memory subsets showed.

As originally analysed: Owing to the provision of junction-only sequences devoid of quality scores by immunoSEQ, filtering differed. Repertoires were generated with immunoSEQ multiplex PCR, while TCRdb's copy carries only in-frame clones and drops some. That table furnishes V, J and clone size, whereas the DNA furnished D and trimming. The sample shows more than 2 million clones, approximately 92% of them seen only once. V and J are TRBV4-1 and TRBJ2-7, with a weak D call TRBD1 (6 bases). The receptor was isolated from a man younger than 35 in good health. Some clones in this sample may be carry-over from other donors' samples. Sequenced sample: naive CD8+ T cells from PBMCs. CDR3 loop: CASSQVKGERYEQYF. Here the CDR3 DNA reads TGCGCCAGCAGCCAAGTGAAGGGGGAAAGGTACGAGCAGTACTTC.